One sample yielded the 30 T cell receptor beta chains listed below, sequenced in a study of T cell changes during pregnancy in multiple sclerosis. The method was immunoSEQ multiplex PCR; TCRdb's version includes in-frame clones alone and lacks a portion of them. The table records some 80,000 clones, about 90% of them present only once. Sample: peripheral blood, taken before pregnancy. Every receptor here comes from a female donor with multiple sclerosis, enrolled in a pregnancy study.

This clone was counted a few times. The chain links TRBV30 to TRBJ1-1, with D tentatively TRBD1 (6 bases). The germline CDR1 and CDR2 sequences are GTSNPN and SVGIG (reference sequence). The CDR3 runs to 13 residues. The V gene lost 7 bases and the J gene lost 1 base, with 13 bases spanning the gap. CDR3 in DNA: TGTGCCTCGTCAGACAGGACGAACACTGAAGCTTTCTTT. As protein: CASSDRTNTEAFF.

V gene TRBV5-8 combines with J gene TRBJ1-5; 8 positions agree with TRBD1. Germline V CDR1 and CDR2: SGHTS, YDEGEE. This CDR3 has 19 residues. With 3 bases clipped from V and 0 bases from J, the junction kept 14 bases outside the gene matches. This CDR3 is CASSSVRDRPDSSNQPQHF. CDR3 DNA sequence: TGTGCCAGCAGCTCCGTCCGGGACAGGCCCGACAGTAGCAATCAGCCCCAGCATTTT.

The chain employs TRBV2 and TRBJ1-2; 8 bases align to TRBD1. Germline V lookup: CDR1 SNHLY, CDR2 FYNNEI. CDR3 length: 13 amino acids. V gave up 10 bases and J gave up 6 bases; unmatched junction bases: 10. CDR3: CAKSLQGDNGYTF. DNA for the CDR3: TGTGCCAAAAGTTTACAGGGGGATAATGGCTACACCTTC.

The chain employs TRBV12-5 and TRBJ1-3; D uncertain. CDR1 LGHNT and CDR2 FRNRAP come from the germline V gene. The CDR3 is made up of 14 amino acids. Trimming cost V 1 base and J 3 bases, with 7 bases left between them. CDR3 loop: CASGLELVGNTIYF. CDR3 DNA: TGTGCTAGTGGTTTGGAACTAGTTGGAAACACCATATATTTT. Together with reference TRBV12-5 and TRBJ1-3, the CDR3 gives the full variable domain: DARVTQTPRHKVTEMGQEVTMRCQPILGHNTVFWYRQTMMQGLELLAYFRNRAPLDDSGMPKDRFSAEMPDATLATLKIQPSEPRDSAVYFCASGLELVGNTIYFGEGSWLTVV.

In DNA, the CDR3 is TGTGCCAGCAGCCCGACCGCAGGTCAGCCCCAGCATTTT. Protein: CASSPTAGQPQHF. V and J are TRBV7-9 and TRBJ1-5; D gene uncertain. V was clipped by 5 bases and J by 6 bases, with 11 bases between them. The CDR3 extends over 13 amino acids. Per the germline V gene, CDR1 is SEHNR and CDR2 is FQNEAQ (reference sequence).

The chain is built from TRBV13 and TRBJ2-3, with D perhaps TRBD1 (6 bases). Deletions cut 3 bases from V and 2 bases from J, with 12 bases between. Germline V gene data show CDR1 as PRHDT and CDR2 as FYEKMQ (reference sequence). The CDR3 has 15 amino acids. The CDR3, as DNA: TGTGCCAGCAGCTTGGGCAGGGGTTCCACAGATACGCAGTATTTT. Translation: CASSLGRGSTDTQYF.

This clone was seen only once. This chain connects TRBV25-1 to TRBJ1-2; TRBD1 aligns across 9 bases. The CDR3 contains 15 residues. CDR1 and CDR2 from the germline V gene are MGHDK and SYGVNS. Trimming took 1 base from V and 8 from J; bases not matched to a gene: 8. The CDR3 loop reads CASSEWDRDMEGYTF. In DNA form, the CDR3 reads TGTGCCAGCAGTGAATGGGACAGGGACATGGAAGGCTACACCTTC.

This clone has only one observation. The chain links TRBV6-5 to TRBJ2-7, with D tentatively TRBD1 (5 bases). V lost 6 bases and J lost 2, with 11 bases in between. The CDR3 extends over 13 amino acids. Germline CDR1 MNHEY, CDR2 SVGAGI. CDR3 amino acids: CASRRQRTYEQYF. In DNA, the CDR3 is TGTGCCAGCAGAAGACAGAGAACCTACGAGCAGTACTTC.

The chain uses TRBV6-1 and TRBJ1-2; D call uncertain. The CDR3 loop spans 14 amino acids. The V end was cut by 8 bases, the J end by 5 bases, with 18 bases between. Germline CDR1 and CDR2: MNHNS and SASEGT. The CDR3 region is CASLQDLKEYGYTF. Here the CDR3 DNA reads TGTGCCAGCCTTCAGGATTTAAAAGAATATGGCTACACCTTC.

V usage is TRBV11-3 and J usage is TRBJ2-7; D is perhaps TRBD1 (6 bases). The germline V gene encodes CDR1 SGHNT and CDR2 YENEEA. CDR3 length: 13 amino acids. The germline V and J ends were trimmed by 1 base and 6 bases, with 10 bases remaining between them. CDR3 coding DNA: TGTGCCAGCAGCTTAGGGCAGGGGATCGAGCAGTACTTC. As protein: CASSLGQGIEQYF.

The J gene is TRBJ2-7, the V gene TRBV7-9; maybe TRBD2 (5 bases). Germline V gene data show CDR1 as SEHNR and CDR2 as FQNEAQ (reference sequence). This CDR3 has 15 residues. V lost 6 bases and J 4 bases, leaving 19 bases between the germline ends. The CDR3 nucleotides are TGTGCCAGCAGTTCCCCAAACGGGGTGAGATACGAGCAGTACTTC. This sequence encodes CASSSPNGVRYEQYF.

The chain is built from TRBV19 and TRBJ2-7; D possibly corresponds to TRBD2 (6 bases). CDR3 length: 14 amino acids. CDR1 and CDR2 from the germline V gene are LNHDA and SQIVND (reference sequence). The V and J ends lost 8 bases and 6 bases respectively, with 20 bases between them. CDR3: CASGRFDLSGEQYF. The CDR3 bases are TGTGCCAGTGGGAGGTTCGATCTGTCGGGCGAGCAGTACTTC.

The chain's CDR3 is CASSLEPGQGPGYTF. The CDR3 bases are TGTGCCAGCAGCTTAGAGCCGGGACAGGGTCCTGGCTACACCTTC. V usage is TRBV11-2 and J usage is TRBJ1-2, with 9 positions matching TRBD1. V lost 0 bases to trimming and J lost 7 bases; unmatched junction nucleotides: 6. Germline CDR1 SGHAT, CDR2 FQNNGV. The CDR3 loop spans 15 amino acids. The variable domain in full, with the rest retrieved from reference TRBV11-2 and TRBJ1-2, is EAGVAQSPRYKIIEKRQSVAFWCNPISGHATLYWYQQILGQGPKLLIQFQNNGVVDDSQLPKDRFSAERLKGVDSTLKIQPAKLEDSAVYLCASSLEPGQGPGYTFGSGTRLTVV.

CDR3 region: CASSRTGVLTGELFF. CDR3 coding DNA: TGTGCCAGCAGCCGCACCGGGGTGTTGACCGGGGAGCTGTTTTTT. V and J are TRBV27 and TRBJ2-2, with D possibly TRBD2 on 5 matching bases. CDR3 length equals 15 residues. Germline CDR1 and CDR2: MNHEY and SMNVEV (reference sequence). V gave up 6 bases and J gave up 5 bases, with 16 bases separating them.

CDR3 sequence (DNA): TGTGCCAGCCGACCTACAGGGAACTCAGAGCAGTTCTTC. Its translation: CASRPTGNSEQFF. The V and J genes are TRBV6-5 and TRBJ2-1; a possible D gene is TRBD1 (6 bases). This CDR3 region has 13 residues. V lost 8 bases, J lost 10 bases, and 18 bases lay in between. Germline assignment: CDR1 MNHEY and CDR2 SVGAGI.

The rearrangement joins TRBV2 to TRBJ1-2; 9 nucleotides line up with TRBD1. Germline V CDR1 and CDR2: SNHLY, FYNNEI. V lost 6 bases to trimming and J lost 5 bases; unmatched junction nucleotides: 1. The CDR3 sequence is 12 residues long. The CDR3 DNA reads TGTGCCAGCAGGGGACAGGGATATGGCTACACCTTC. Protein product: CASRGQGYGYTF.

V gene TRBV7-6 combines with J gene TRBJ1-1; TRBD1 matches 7 bases. The CDR3 consists of 13 residues. The V segment lost 1 base and the J segment 7 bases; nucleotides outside the gene matches: 3. The germline V gene encodes CDR1 SGHVS and CDR2 FNYEAQ. The CDR3 DNA sequence: TGTGCCAGCAGCTTAGTAGGGACAGTTGAAGCTTTCTTT. This gives the protein CASSLVGTVEAFF.

The chain couples TRBV2 to TRBJ1-2; 9 bases fit TRBD1. Germline trimming cut 4 bases from V and 5 bases from J; bases unmatched to any gene: 5. Germline CDR1 and CDR2: SNHLY and FYNNEI. CDR3 length: 14 residues. The CDR3 DNA sequence: TGTGCCAGCAGTGTTTGGGACAGGGAGTATGGCTACACCTTC. This gives the protein CASSVWDREYGYTF. The full variable domain, rest sourced from reference TRBV2 and TRBJ1-2, is EPEVTQTPSHQVTQMGQEVILRCVPISNHLYFYWYRQILGQKVEFLVSFYNNEISEKSEIFDDQFSVERPDGSNFTLKIRSTKLEDSAMYFCASSVWDREYGYTFGSGTRLTVV.

The CDR3 DNA follows: TGTGCCAGCAGCTTCGCGCAGGGAGGAAAAGAGACCCAGTACTTC. Translated: CASSFAQGGKETQYF. The V and J genes are TRBV7-9 and TRBJ2-5; TRBD2 is a possible D gene (6 bases). Germline V lookup: CDR1 SEHNR, CDR2 FQNEAQ (reference sequence). Trimming took 3 bases from V and 3 from J, leaving 14 bases between them. The CDR3 consists of 15 residues. Filled out from reference TRBV7-9 and TRBJ2-5, the complete variable domain reads DTGVSQNPRHKITKRGQNVTFRCDPISEHNRLYWYRQTLGQGPEFLTYFQNEAQLEKSRLLSDRFSAERPKGSFSTLEIQRTEQGDSAMYLCASSFAQGGKETQYFGPGTRLLVL.

This rearrangement joins TRBV11-2 to TRBJ2-2; D not resolved. Trimming removed 0 bases at V and 3 bases at J, with 5 bases between. The V gene's germline CDR1 is SGHAT and CDR2 FQNNGV. This CDR3 is built from 14 residues. In nucleotides, the CDR3 is TGTGCCAGCAGCTTAGACTTCGACACCGGGGAGCTGTTTTTT. Encoded protein: CASSLDFDTGELFF.

V usage is TRBV11-2 and J usage is TRBJ1-4; D gene ambiguous. With 6 bases removed from V and 5 bases from J, the gap between germline ends came to 16 bases. The CDR3 totals 15 residues. Germline CDR1 SGHAT, CDR2 FQNNGV. CDR3 in amino acids: CASSIPGALNEKLFF. CDR3 sequence (DNA): TGTGCCAGCAGTATCCCGGGAGCGCTCAATGAAAAACTGTTTTTT.

The chain uses TRBV7-9 and TRBJ2-5; D is unclear. The CDR3 covers 14 residues. V was shortened by 5 bases and J by 4 bases, with 14 bases between the two germline ends. Germline V gene lookup returns CDR1 SEHNR and CDR2 FQNEAQ (reference sequence). CDR3 nucleotides: TGTGCCAGCAGCCCGCTTGTCTACCCAGAGACCCAGTACTTC. Its protein is CASSPLVYPETQYF. Using reference TRBV7-9 and TRBJ2-5 for the parts outside the CDR3, the full variable domain is DTGVSQNPRHKITKRGQNVTFRCDPISEHNRLYWYRQTLGQGPEFLTYFQNEAQLEKSRLLSDRFSAERPKGSFSTLEIQRTEQGDSAMYLCASSPLVYPETQYFGPGTRLLVL.

J is TRBJ2-5 and V is TRBV2; 11 bases are a match to TRBD2. V was clipped by 5 bases and J by 0 bases; unmatched bases: 2. The CDR3 has 15 amino acids. Per germline, CDR1 SNHLY and CDR2 FYNNEI. Written as DNA, the CDR3 is TGTGCCAGCAGTTGGACTAGCGGGTACCAAGAGACCCAGTACTTC. This translates into CASSWTSGYQETQYF. Together with reference TRBV2 and TRBJ2-5, the CDR3 gives the full variable domain: EPEVTQTPSHQVTQMGQEVILRCVPISNHLYFYWYRQILGQKVEFLVSFYNNEISEKSEIFDDQFSVERPDGSNFTLKIRSTKLEDSAMYFCASSWTSGYQETQYFGPGTRLLVL.

J is TRBJ1-5 and V is TRBV4-1, with no clear D. CDR1 MGHRA and CDR2 YSYEKL come from the germline V gene. The V gene lost 1 base and the J gene lost 2 bases, with 12 bases spanning the gap. The CDR3 length is 16 residues. Written as DNA, the CDR3 is TGCGCCAGCAGCCAAGGAGAGGGCCATGGCAATCAGCCCCAGCATTTT. This translates into CASSQGEGHGNQPQHF.

V gene TRBV15 combines with J gene TRBJ1-5; no reliable D call. The germline V gene encodes CDR1 LNHNV and CDR2 YYDKDF (reference sequence). V dropped 0 bases and J dropped 5 bases, with 11 bases sitting between them. This CDR3 spans 15 amino acids. The CDR3 DNA reads TGTGCCACCAGCAGAGATTCCCCCCTTGATCAGCCCCAGCATTTT. It yields the protein CATSRDSPLDQPQHF.

This clone occurred once. Other DNA sequences in this sample translate to the same CDR3. This chain connects TRBV19 to TRBJ1-5, with 10 bases identical to TRBD1. After removal of 11 bases from V and 0 bases from J, the junction contained 4 bases not matched to a gene. CDR3 length equals 14 residues. The V gene's germline CDR1 is LNHDA and CDR2 SQIVND (reference sequence). The CDR3 DNA follows: TGTGCCGGGGGGACAGGGGATAGCAATCAGCCCCAGCATTTT. Encoded protein: CAGGTGDSNQPQHF. Variable domain in full (rest from reference TRBV19 and TRBJ1-5): DGGITQSPKYLFRKEGQNVTLSCEQNLNHDAMYWYRQDPGQGLRLIYYSQIVNDFQKGDIAEGYSVSREKKESFPLTVTSAQKNPTAFYLCAGGTGDSNQPQHFGDGTRLSIL.

The chain couples TRBV7-8 to TRBJ2-1; TRBD1 matches at 10 bases. The CDR3 runs to 18 residues. Germline CDR1 reads SGHVS; CDR2 reads FQNEAQ. V shed 0 bases and J 4 bases; nucleotides not matched to a gene: 9. The CDR3 is CASSLALRDRGLYNEQFF. The CDR3, as DNA: TGTGCCAGCAGCTTAGCACTCCGGGACAGGGGACTATACAATGAGCAGTTCTTC.

This clone was picked up one time. This rearrangement joins TRBV6-5 to TRBJ2-1; 10 nucleotides align to TRBD2. Germline CDR1 is MNHEY and CDR2 is SVGAGI. Trimming at V came to 4 bases and at J to 7 bases, leaving 10 bases not matched to a gene. The CDR3 has 16 residues. The CDR3, as DNA: TGTGCCAGCAGTTTGAGAGCGGGGGGGCTTGGTAATGAGCAGTTCTTC. It translates to CASSLRAGGLGNEQFF.

This clone was counted a single time. The gene calls are TRBV13 and TRBJ2-5; 16 bases fit TRBD2. The CDR3 runs to 17 residues. Germline V CDR1 and CDR2: PRHDT, FYEKMQ (reference sequence). V gave up 5 bases and J gave up 4 bases; unmatched junction bases: 7. In DNA, the CDR3 is TGTGCCAGCAGCACGGGACTAGCGGGGGGGTTATCAGAGACCCAGTACTTC. It encodes CASSTGLAGGLSETQYF.

The rearrangement uses TRBV27 and TRBJ1-2, with TRBD1 as a possible D gene (6 bases). Trimming left V 5 bases short and J 1 base short, with 14 bases between. Germline V lookup: CDR1 MNHEY, CDR2 SMNVEV (reference sequence). This CDR3 comprises 15 residues. CDR3 sequence: CASSPQGIFNYGYTF. The CDR3 nucleotides read TGTGCCAGCAGTCCCCAGGGGATATTTAACTATGGCTACACCTTC.